Below are 11 T cell receptor beta chains sequenced from a single sample in a study of cytomegalovirus exposure and HLA in healthy donors (TCRdb year 2017). The method behind the library was the immunoSEQ multiplex PCR assay. For the multiplex PCR, a mixture combining 60 forward primers for TCR Vbeta segments and 13 reverse primers for TCR Jbeta segments was used. Here the immuneACCESS table is served through TCRdb, limited to in-frame sequences with V and J called. Missing clones are a known gap in these copies; in checked studies unresolved V genes cover under half, and the rest lacks a known reason. This sample's records show 110,000 to 150,000 clones. The ten most abundant clones make up 0.96% of the sample. Sequencing was carried out using PBMCs. These receptor sequences come from a male donor in good health and CMV-seronegative.

The chain is built from TRBV5-6 and TRBJ2-1, with TRBD2 matching over 9 bases. CDR1 is SGHDT, CDR2 YYEEEE, per germline. CDR3 length: 15 residues. J was trimmed by 6 bases and V by 0 bases; bases with no gene match: 4. CDR3: CASSLGLAALNEQFF. The CDR3 DNA reads TGTGCCAGCAGCTTGGGACTAGCGGCTCTCAATGAGCAGTTCTTC.

This CDR3 reads CASSKRERETQYF. As DNA, the CDR3 is TGTGCCAGTAGTAAACGGGAAAGAGAGACCCAGTACTTC. This sequence joins TRBV19 and TRBJ2-5; D possibly corresponds to TRBD2 (5 bases). The V end lost 4 bases, the J end lost 4 bases, and 10 bases lay between the germline ends. Germline V gene sequence: CDR1 LNHDA, CDR2 SQIVND (reference sequence). The CDR3 extends over 13 amino acids.

The chain has TRBV25-1 and TRBJ1-2; D perhaps matches TRBD1 (5 bases). The V end lost 3 bases, the J end lost 3 bases, and 8 bases lay between the germline ends. Germline-derived CDR1 and CDR2 are MGHDK and SYGVNS. The CDR3 runs to 13 residues. The CDR3 nucleotides read TGTGCCAGCAGTGACGGGGGTTACTATGGCTACACCTTC. Translated: CASSDGGYYGYTF.

The chain recombines TRBV7-9 with TRBJ1-1, with TRBD1 as a possible D gene (5 bases). The CDR3 spans 15 residues. Germline-derived CDR1 and CDR2 are SEHNR and FQNEAQ (reference sequence). The V and J ends lost 2 bases and 1 base respectively, with 11 bases between them. CDR3 residues: CASSLSRTPNTEAFF. CDR3 in DNA: TGTGCCAGCAGCTTATCACGGACACCGAACACTGAAGCTTTCTTT.

V gene TRBV25-1 combines with J gene TRBJ1-1, with 7 nucleotides matching TRBD1. This CDR3 has 13 residues. CDR1 and CDR2 (germline): MGHDK, SYGVNS. The J segment lost 1 base and the V segment lost 8 bases, leaving 4 bases of the junction unmatched. CDR3 region: CASRRTGNTEAFF. CDR3 DNA sequence: TGTGCCAGCCGCCGGACAGGGAACACTGAAGCTTTCTTT.

The chain couples TRBV2 to TRBJ2-7; TRBD2 matches 11 bases. The trim removed 6 bases at V and 3 bases at J, leaving 4 bases unmatched. Germline-derived CDR1 and CDR2 are SNHLY and FYNNEI. This CDR3 has 14 residues. CDR3 in amino acids: CASSGGTSGYEQYF. CDR3 nucleotide sequence: TGTGCCAGCAGCGGAGGGACTAGCGGCTACGAGCAGTACTTC.

J is TRBJ1-2 and V is TRBV29-1; 8 positions agree with TRBD1. CDR1 is SQVTM, CDR2 ANQGSEA, per germline. The V and J ends lost 0 bases and 7 bases, in that order; junction bases with no gene match: 10. This CDR3 is 15 amino acids long. DNA of the CDR3: TGCAGCGTTGAAGAGAGGGACAGGTTGGTGTCTGGCTACACCTTC. Protein sequence: CSVEERDRLVSGYTF.

The chain has TRBV30 and TRBJ2-3; TRBD2 agrees at 10 bases. The germline CDR1 and CDR2 sequences are GTSNPN and SVGIG (reference sequence). V was clipped by 0 bases and J by 0 bases; unmatched bases: 3. This CDR3 comprises 16 residues. CDR3 protein: CAWSVGAGGSTDTQYF. The CDR3 nucleotides read TGTGCCTGGAGTGTTGGAGCGGGAGGGAGCACAGATACGCAGTATTTT. The full variable domain, completed using reference TRBV30 and TRBJ2-3, is SQTIHQWPATLVQPVGSPLSLECTVEGTSNPNLYWYRQAAGRGLQLLFYSVGIGQISSEVPQNLSASRPQDRQFILSSKKLLLSDSGFYLCAWSVGAGGSTDTQYFGPGTRLTVL.

The rearrangement uses TRBV19 and TRBJ2-2; 11 bases are a match to TRBD2. Germline CDR1 and CDR2: LNHDA and SQIVND (reference sequence). This CDR3 spans 16 amino acids. V dropped 1 base and J dropped 6; count of bases not matched to a gene: 4. CDR3 bases: TGTGCCAGTAGTATAGGGCGGACTAGCGGGTCCGGGGAGCTGTTTTTT. It yields the protein CASSIGRTSGSGELFF.

The J gene is TRBJ2-5, the V gene TRBV2, with TRBD1 matching 9 bases. Germline V CDR1 and CDR2: SNHLY, FYNNEI. The V gene end was trimmed by 5 bases and the J gene end by 5 bases; junction bases not matched to a gene: 6. The CDR3 is made up of 14 amino acids. The CDR3 spells CASSIGTGMETQYF. CDR3 sequence (DNA): TGTGCCAGCAGTATTGGGACAGGGATGGAGACCCAGTACTTC.

The chain employs TRBV5-4 and TRBJ2-1, with 9 bases lining up with TRBD2. The length of the CDR3 is 18 residues. The trim removed 0 bases at V and 6 bases at J, leaving 13 bases unmatched. Germline V gene data show CDR1 as SGHNT and CDR2 as YYREEE (reference sequence). The CDR3 loop is CASSLARVAGVISNEQFF. DNA of the CDR3: TGTGCCAGCAGCTTGGCCCGAGTAGCGGGAGTTATAAGCAATGAGCAGTTCTTC.